Presented here are 18 T cell receptor beta chains from one specimen sequenced in a study of identical twins. TCRdb fed the 5' RACE reads into MiXCR, producing one record per CDR3 protein. Of approximately 700,000 distinct CDR3 sequences in the sample, roughly 18% were seen once. The data also belong to a second study, concerning T cells expressing NK-cell markers.

Input material: PBMCs. These receptors all stem from a young woman in good health.

This clonotype was seen only a few times. The chain combines TRBV20-1 with TRBJ1-1; D possibly corresponds to TRBD1 (6 bases). The germline CDR1 and CDR2 sequences are DFQATT and SNEGSKA (reference sequence). The length of the CDR3 is 15 residues. Between the trimmed V and J ends, which lost 6 bases and 2 bases, there was a span of 19 bases. CDR3 loop: CSARAAGAHNTEAFF. The CDR3 DNA follows: TGCAGTGCCCGCGCGGCAGGGGCCCATAACACTGAAGCTTTCTTT.

This clonotype was counted a few times. The chain uses TRBV15 and TRBJ2-3, with a tentative D call TRBD2 (5 bases). From germline, CDR1 is LNHNV and CDR2 YYDKDF (reference sequence). Trimming left V 7 bases short and J 0 bases short, with 17 bases between. The CDR3 spans 16 residues. The DNA for the CDR3 is TGTGCCACCACCCAAGATCGGGGTACTAGCACAGATACGCAGTATTTT. This sequence encodes CATTQDRGTSTDTQYF.

This clonotype was recorded at least ten times. V gene TRBV20-1 combines with J gene TRBJ1-5, with a weak D call TRBD1 (5 bases). Germline CDR1 reads DFQATT; CDR2 reads SNEGSKA (reference sequence). The CDR3 runs to 14 residues. V lost 3 bases, J lost 0 bases, and 9 bases lay in between. CDR3 sequence reads: CSASFGTSNQPQHF. In nucleotides, the CDR3 is TGCAGTGCTAGTTTCGGGACTAGCAATCAGCCCCAGCATTTT.

This clonotype appeared a few times. This chain links TRBV7-9 with TRBJ2-1; D is unresolved. V was clipped by 5 bases and J by 2 bases, with 19 bases between them. The germline CDR1 and CDR2 sequences are SEHNR and FQNEAQ (reference sequence). This CDR3 contains 17 residues. In nucleotides, the CDR3 is TGTGCCAGCAGCATCTTGGGTTCGGCGGTGCCCTACAATGAGCAGTTCTTC. Translated, it gives CASSILGSAVPYNEQFF.

There are a few counts of this clonotype. The V call is TRBV12-3 or TRBV12-4, the J call TRBJ2-7; a possible D gene is TRBD1 (6 bases). CDR3 size: 16 residues. Trimming pared 2 bases from V and 3 bases from J, leaving 17 bases between. The CDR3 loop reads CASSLKRQATNYEQYF. The CDR3 DNA reads TGTGCCAGCAGTTTAAAACGACAGGCCACAAACTACGAGCAGTACTTC.

A few counts support this clonotype. The rearrangement uses TRBV6-5 and TRBJ2-6; 9 bases map to TRBD1. Trimming cost V 2 bases and J 4 bases; bases outside gene matches: 6. The CDR3 consists of 17 residues. Germline values: CDR1 MNHEY, CDR2 SVGAGI. The CDR3 DNA reads as TGTGCCAGCAGTTACCCACAGGGGGCGCGGGGGGCCAACGTCCTGACTTTC. This translates into CASSYPQGARGANVLTF.

In its sample, this clonotype was seen a few times. The chain carries TRBV7-9 and TRBJ2-7; D might be TRBD2 (5 bases). V lost 7 bases and J lost 0, with 10 bases in between. The CDR3 is 13 residues long. Germline CDR1 SEHNR, CDR2 FQNEAQ (reference sequence). Here the CDR3 reads CASTRGISYEQYF. The CDR3 DNA is TGTGCCAGCACCCGAGGGATCTCCTACGAGCAGTACTTC. Full variable domain (remainder filled in from reference TRBV7-9 and TRBJ2-7): DTGVSQNPRHKITKRGQNVTFRCDPISEHNRLYWYRQTLGQGPEFLTYFQNEAQLEKSRLLSDRFSAERPKGSFSTLEIQRTEQGDSAMYLCASTRGISYEQYFGPGTRLTVT.

The genes are TRBV6-5 and TRBJ2-1; perhaps TRBD1 as D (6 bases). The V gene's germline CDR1 is MNHEY and CDR2 SVGAGI. The CDR3 has 13 residues. V was shortened by 6 bases and J by 4 bases, with 10 bases between the two germline ends. Here the CDR3 DNA reads TGTGCCAGCAGATACAGGGAGTACAATGAGCAGTTCTTC. Amino acid sequence: CASRYREYNEQFF.

The sample holds a few counts of this clonotype. This sequence joins TRBV10-1 and TRBJ2-2, with D possibly called TRBD1 or TRBD2 (5 bases each). V was trimmed by 3 bases and J by 4 bases, leaving 6 bases between them. The CDR3 covers 13 residues. Per germline, CDR1 WNHNN and CDR2 SYGVQD (reference sequence). The CDR3 sequence is CASSDGGTGELFF. Written as DNA, the CDR3 is TGCGCCAGCAGTGATGGGGGCACCGGGGAGCTGTTTTTT.

The sample holds a few counts of this clonotype. DNA for the CDR3: TGCGCCAGCAGCCAGGGACAGGGAAGATACTCTGGGGCCAACGTCCTGACTTTC. It encodes CASSQGQGRYSGANVLTF. The chain uses TRBV4-3 and TRBJ2-6, with TRBD1 matching 9 bases. Germline V gene lookup returns CDR1 LGHNA and CDR2 YSLEER. The J segment lost 0 bases and the V segment lost 3 bases, leaving 6 bases of the junction unmatched. This CDR3 region has 18 residues.

This clonotype was recorded a few times. The chain uses TRBV7-2 and TRBJ1-6, with D uncertain. This CDR3 spans 16 amino acids. The germline V gene has CDR1 SGHTA and CDR2 FQGNSA. Between the trimmed V and J ends, which lost 3 bases and 7 bases, there was a span of 16 bases. DNA of the CDR3: TGTGCCAGCAGCTTCCAGCGGGCGGTCATAAATTCACCCCTCCACTTT. Translating it yields CASSFQRAVINSPLHF.

This clonotype was observed a few times. V is TRBV5-6 and J is TRBJ2-3, with TRBD2 matching over 8 bases. The CDR3 totals 16 residues. Per germline, CDR1 SGHDT and CDR2 YYEEEE. V lost 1 base and J lost 8; bases outside the gene matches: 12. The CDR3 DNA reads as TGTGCCAGCAGCTTGTCGAGCGGGAGTCCTTGGCTTACGCAGTATTTT. This codes for CASSLSSGSPWLTQYF.

This clonotype has just a few counts. V and J are TRBV19 and TRBJ1-5; D unclear. CDR1 is LNHDA and CDR2 is SQIVND in the germline V gene (reference sequence). Trimming stripped 4 bases from V and 0 bases from J, with 10 bases between. The CDR3 sequence is 15 residues long. CDR3 region: CASSRTTVSNQPQHF. DNA for the CDR3: TGTGCCAGTAGTAGAACAACTGTTAGCAATCAGCCCCAGCATTTT.

The chain recombines TRBV7-9 with TRBJ1-2; D remains ambiguous. The V end lost 5 bases, the J end lost 13 bases, and 23 bases lay between the germline ends. CDR1 and CDR2 (germline): SEHNR, FQNEAQ (reference sequence). This CDR3 has 14 residues. The CDR3 region has the DNA TGTGCCAGCAGCCGAGGCCGCCTGAGTTCACTAGGCACCTTC. It yields the protein CASSRGRLSSLGTF.

This clonotype was detected a few times. This chain uses TRBV27 with TRBJ2-5; tentatively, D is TRBD1 (6 bases). From germline, CDR1 is MNHEY and CDR2 SMNVEV (reference sequence). V lost 6 bases and J lost 2, with 16 bases in between. This CDR3 is 15 amino acids long. The CDR3 DNA is TGTGCCAGCAGCTCTGGCAGGGGCCTACAAGAGACCCAGTACTTC. This codes for CASSSGRGLQETQYF.

The chain employs TRBV9 and TRBJ2-7; D is unresolved. CDR3 size: 19 residues. Germline V CDR1 and CDR2: SGDLS, YYNGEE. Trimming shortened V by 4 bases and J by 3 bases, and 29 bases separated the two germline ends. The chain's CDR3 is CASSPPAYSKYHNCYEQYF. CDR3 nucleotides: TGTGCCAGCAGCCCCCCCGCGTACAGTAAATACCACAACTGCTACGAGCAGTACTTC.

This clonotype came up a few times. The chain carries TRBV20-1 and TRBJ2-1; no definite D call. CDR1 and CDR2 from the germline V gene are DFQATT and SNEGSKA (reference sequence). CDR3 length equals 14 residues. The chain's CDR3 is CSQLGYLSYNEQFF. The CDR3 DNA follows: TGCAGCCAATTGGGCTACCTCTCCTACAATGAGCAGTTCTTC.

Written as DNA, the CDR3 is TGCGCCAGCAGCTTGGGTGTAGGGGGGGGCTACGAGCAGTACTTC. This gives the protein CASSLGVGGGYEQYF. The gene calls are TRBV5-1 and TRBJ2-7; a possible D gene is TRBD2 (7 bases). Germline assignment: CDR1 SGHRS and CDR2 YFSETQ. V gave up 0 bases and J gave up 3 bases, with 13 bases separating them. The CDR3 spans 15 residues.